One sample yielded the 2 T cell receptor beta chains listed below, sequenced in a study of patients and donors after allogeneic stem cell transplantation (dated by TCRdb to the early 2020s). The library was generated by RT-PCR. TCRdb shows the sequencer as NextSeq 550. The public reads were quality trimmed at Q25 with fastp and then assembled into clones with MiXCR by TCRdb, keeping productive beta chains. Every entry covers one CDR3 protein and lists the most common genes and DNA from its rows. The sample contains tens of thousands of distinct CDR3 sequences, around 48% of them found a single time. 60% to 65% of the sample belongs to the ten largest clones. Sequencing was carried out using blood, either unsorted or a sorted T cell fraction (not recorded which). The receptor set was obtained from a human donor who was either an allogeneic HSCT recipient or a stem cell or donor lymphocyte infusion donor (not recorded which). It is not recorded whose cells these are; they may come from a transplant donor.

A few counts support this clonotype. The chain joins TRBV7-3 to TRBJ1-6, with D tentatively TRBD1 (6 bases). Trimming took 5 bases from V and 4 from J, leaving 15 bases between them. Per the germline V gene, CDR1 is SGHTA and CDR2 is FQGTGA. The CDR3 runs to 16 residues. The CDR3 region has the DNA TGTGCCAGCAGCGCCGACAGGCTAGGATATAATTCACCCCTCCACTTT. This gives the protein CASSADRLGYNSPLHF. The entire variable domain, with the rest obtained from reference TRBV7-3 and TRBJ1-6, is as follows: GAGVSQTPSNKVTEKGKYVELRCDPISGHTALYWYRQSLGQGPEFLIYFQGTGAADDSGLPNDRFFAVRPEGSVSTLKIQRTERGDSAVYLCASSADRLGYNSPLHFGNGTRLTVT.

The J gene is TRBJ2-1, the V gene TRBV24-1; 7 nucleotides align to TRBD1. The germline V gene encodes CDR1 KGHDR and CDR2 SFDVKD. J was trimmed by 9 bases and V by 0 bases; bases with no gene match: 7. The CDR3 is made up of 15 amino acids. The CDR3 here is CATSDLGQGDREQFF. CDR3 nucleotide sequence: TGTGCCACCAGTGATTTGGGGCAGGGGGACCGTGAGCAGTTCTTC.